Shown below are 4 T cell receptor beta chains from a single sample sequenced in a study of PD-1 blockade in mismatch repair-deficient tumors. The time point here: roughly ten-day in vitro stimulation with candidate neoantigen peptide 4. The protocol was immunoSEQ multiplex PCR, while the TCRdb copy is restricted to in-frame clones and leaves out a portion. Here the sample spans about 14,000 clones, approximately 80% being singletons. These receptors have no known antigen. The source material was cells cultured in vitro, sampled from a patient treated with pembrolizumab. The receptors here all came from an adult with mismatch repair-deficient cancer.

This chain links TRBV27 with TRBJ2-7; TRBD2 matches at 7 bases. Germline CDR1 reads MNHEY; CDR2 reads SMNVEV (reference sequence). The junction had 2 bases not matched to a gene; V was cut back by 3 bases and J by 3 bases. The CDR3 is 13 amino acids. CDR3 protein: CASSFGTNYEQYF. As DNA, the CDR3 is TGTGCCAGCAGTTTTGGGACTAACTACGAGCAGTACTTC.

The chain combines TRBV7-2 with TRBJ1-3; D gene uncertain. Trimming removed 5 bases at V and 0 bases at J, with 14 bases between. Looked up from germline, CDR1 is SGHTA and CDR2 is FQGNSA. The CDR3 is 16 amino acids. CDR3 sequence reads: CASSPRPRASGNTIYF. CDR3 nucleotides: TGTGCCAGCAGCCCTAGACCGAGAGCCTCTGGAAACACCATATATTTT.

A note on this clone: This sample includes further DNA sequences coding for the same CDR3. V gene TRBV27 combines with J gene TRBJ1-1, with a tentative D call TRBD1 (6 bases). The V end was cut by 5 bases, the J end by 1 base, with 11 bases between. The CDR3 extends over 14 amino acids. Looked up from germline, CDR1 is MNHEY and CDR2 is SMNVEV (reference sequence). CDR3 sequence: CASSLRGPNTEAFF. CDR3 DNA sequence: TGTGCCAGCAGTCTCAGGGGCCCGAACACTGAAGCTTTCTTT.

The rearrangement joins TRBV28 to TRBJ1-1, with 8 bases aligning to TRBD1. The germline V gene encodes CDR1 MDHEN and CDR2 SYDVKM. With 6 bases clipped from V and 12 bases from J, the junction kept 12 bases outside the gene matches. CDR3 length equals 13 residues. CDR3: CASSLGTGRVPFF. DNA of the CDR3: TGTGCCAGCAGCCTAGGGACAGGCAGGGTCCCTTTCTTT.